This TCR beta chain originates from a study of T cell responses to AZD1222 COVID-19 vaccine. Only in-frame clones appear in the TCRdb table, and some are missing; sequencing was by immunoSEQ multiplex PCR. The table has approximately 130,000 clones, 93% seen once. Germline V gene sequence: CDR1 MGHDK, CDR2 SYGVNS. This CDR3 contains 13 residues. V dropped 10 bases and J dropped 3 bases, with 13 bases sitting between them. The sample in question was peripheral blood, obtained on day 0 of AZD1222 vaccination. This clonotype was obtained from an adult in good health. This chain links TRBV25-1 with TRBJ1-3, with D perhaps matching TRBD1 (5 bases). The chain's CDR3 is CATTQTVGNTIYF. The CDR3 DNA follows: TGTGCCACCACGCAGACAGTTGGAAACACCATATATTTT.